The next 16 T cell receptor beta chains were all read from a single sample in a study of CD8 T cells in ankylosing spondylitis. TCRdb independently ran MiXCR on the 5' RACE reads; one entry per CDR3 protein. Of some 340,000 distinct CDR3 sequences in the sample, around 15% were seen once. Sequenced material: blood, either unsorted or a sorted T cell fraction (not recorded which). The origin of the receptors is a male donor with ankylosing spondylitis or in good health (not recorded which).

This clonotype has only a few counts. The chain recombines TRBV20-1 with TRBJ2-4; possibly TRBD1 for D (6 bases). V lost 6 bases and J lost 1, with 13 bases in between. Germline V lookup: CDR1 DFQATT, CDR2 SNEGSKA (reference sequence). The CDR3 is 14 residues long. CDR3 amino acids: CSAGRGNAKNIQYF. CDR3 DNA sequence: TGCAGTGCCGGAAGGGGGAACGCCAAAAACATTCAGTACTTC.

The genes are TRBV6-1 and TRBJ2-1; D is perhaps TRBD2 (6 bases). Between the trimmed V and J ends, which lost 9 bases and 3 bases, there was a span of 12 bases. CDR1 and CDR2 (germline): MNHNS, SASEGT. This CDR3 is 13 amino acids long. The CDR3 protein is CASRRDGYNEQFF. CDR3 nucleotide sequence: TGTGCCAGTAGGCGGGATGGCTACAATGAGCAGTTCTTC.

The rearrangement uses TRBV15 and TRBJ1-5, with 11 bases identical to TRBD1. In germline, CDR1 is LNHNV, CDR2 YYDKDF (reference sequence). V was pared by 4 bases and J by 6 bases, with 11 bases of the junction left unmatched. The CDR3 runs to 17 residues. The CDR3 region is CATSTTGTGGFIQPQHF. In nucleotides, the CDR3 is TGTGCCACCAGCACCACCGGGACAGGGGGTTTTATTCAGCCCCAGCATTTT.

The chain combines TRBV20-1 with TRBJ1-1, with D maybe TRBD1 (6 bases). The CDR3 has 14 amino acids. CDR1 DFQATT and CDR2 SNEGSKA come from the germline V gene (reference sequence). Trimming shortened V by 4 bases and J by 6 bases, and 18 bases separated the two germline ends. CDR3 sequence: CSANREGSSAEAFF. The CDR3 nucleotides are TGCAGTGCTAACAGGGAGGGCAGTTCGGCTGAAGCTTTCTTT.

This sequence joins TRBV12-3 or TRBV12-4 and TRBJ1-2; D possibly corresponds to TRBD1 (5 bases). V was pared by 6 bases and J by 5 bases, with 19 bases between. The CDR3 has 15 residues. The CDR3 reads CASRGGWGKRYGYTF. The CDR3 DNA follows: TGTGCCAGCAGGGGGGGGTGGGGGAAGAGATATGGCTACACCTTC.

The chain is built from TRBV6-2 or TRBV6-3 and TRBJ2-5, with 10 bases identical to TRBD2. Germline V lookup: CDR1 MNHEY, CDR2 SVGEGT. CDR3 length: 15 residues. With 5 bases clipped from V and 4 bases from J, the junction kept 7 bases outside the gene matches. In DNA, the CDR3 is TGTGCCAGCAGTGGAGGACTAGCGGAAGGAGAGACCCAGTACTTC. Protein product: CASSGGLAEGETQYF.

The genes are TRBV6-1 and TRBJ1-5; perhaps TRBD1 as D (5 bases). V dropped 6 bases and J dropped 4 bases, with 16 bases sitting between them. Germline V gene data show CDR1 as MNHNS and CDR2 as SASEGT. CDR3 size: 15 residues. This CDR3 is CASSPGRWFNQPQHF. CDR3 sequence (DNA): TGTGCCAGCAGCCCGGGACGGTGGTTTAATCAGCCCCAGCATTTT.

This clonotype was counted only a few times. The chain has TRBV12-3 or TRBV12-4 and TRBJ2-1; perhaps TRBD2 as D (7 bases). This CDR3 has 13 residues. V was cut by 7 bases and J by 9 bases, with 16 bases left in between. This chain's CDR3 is CASIGGGGVEQFF. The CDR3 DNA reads TGTGCCAGCATAGGCGGAGGGGGGGTTGAGCAGTTCTTC.

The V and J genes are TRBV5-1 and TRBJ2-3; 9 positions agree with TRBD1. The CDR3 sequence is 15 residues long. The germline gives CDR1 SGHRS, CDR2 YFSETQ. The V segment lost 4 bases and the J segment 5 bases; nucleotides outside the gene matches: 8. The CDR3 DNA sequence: TGCGCCAGCAGCCAAAACGACAGGGGGGGAGATACGCAGTATTTT. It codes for CASSQNDRGGDTQYF.

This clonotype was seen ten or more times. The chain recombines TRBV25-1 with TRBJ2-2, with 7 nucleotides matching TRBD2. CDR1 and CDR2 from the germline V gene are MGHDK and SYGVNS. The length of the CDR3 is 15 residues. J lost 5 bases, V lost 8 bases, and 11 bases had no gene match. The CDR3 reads CASGPGGRATGELFF. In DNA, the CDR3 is TGTGCCAGCGGGCCAGGCGGGAGAGCGACCGGGGAGCTGTTTTTT.

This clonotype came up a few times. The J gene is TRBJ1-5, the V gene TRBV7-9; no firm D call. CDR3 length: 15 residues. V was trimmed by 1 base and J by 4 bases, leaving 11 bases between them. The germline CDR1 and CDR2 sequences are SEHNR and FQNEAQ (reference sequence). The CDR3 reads CASSLGRTGNQPQHF. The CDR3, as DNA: TGTGCCAGCAGCTTAGGACGCACGGGAAATCAGCCCCAGCATTTT.

The DNA of the CDR3 is TGTGCCAGCAGTGGGACCGGACGGGGAGAGACCCAGTACTTC. Amino acid sequence: CASSGTGRGETQYF. The rearrangement links TRBV12-3 or TRBV12-4 to TRBJ2-5; TRBD1 or TRBD2 may be the D gene (5 bases each). CDR3 size: 14 residues. The germline V and J ends were trimmed by 5 bases and 4 bases, with 14 bases remaining between them.

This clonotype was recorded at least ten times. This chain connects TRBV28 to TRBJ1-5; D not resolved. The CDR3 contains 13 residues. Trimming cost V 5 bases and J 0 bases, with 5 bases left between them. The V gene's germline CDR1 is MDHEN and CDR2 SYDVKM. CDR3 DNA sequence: TGTGCCAGCAGTGGGGATAGCAATCAGCCCCAGCATTTT. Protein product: CASSGDSNQPQHF.

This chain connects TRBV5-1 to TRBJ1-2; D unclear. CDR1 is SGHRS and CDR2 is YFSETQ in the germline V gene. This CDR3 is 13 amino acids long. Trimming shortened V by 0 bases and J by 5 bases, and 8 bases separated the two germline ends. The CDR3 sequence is CASSLGKEYGYTF. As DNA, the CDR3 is TGCGCCAGCAGCTTGGGCAAGGAGTATGGCTACACCTTC.

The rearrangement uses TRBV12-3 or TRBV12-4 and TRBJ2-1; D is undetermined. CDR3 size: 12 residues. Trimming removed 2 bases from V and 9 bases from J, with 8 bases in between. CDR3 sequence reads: CASSLITSEQFF. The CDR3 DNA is TGTGCCAGCAGTTTAATAACCAGTGAGCAGTTCTTC.

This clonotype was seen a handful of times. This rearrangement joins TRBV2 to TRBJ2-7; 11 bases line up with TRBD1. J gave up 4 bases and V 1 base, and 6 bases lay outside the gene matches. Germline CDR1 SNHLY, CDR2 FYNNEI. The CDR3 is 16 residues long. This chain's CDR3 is CASSEVGWDRGYEQYF. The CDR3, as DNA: TGTGCCAGCAGTGAAGTGGGTTGGGACAGGGGGTACGAGCAGTACTTC.